This T cell receptor beta chain is drawn from a study of cytomegalovirus exposure and HLA in healthy donors. Study observations and caveats: Using the classifier, cytomegalovirus status was reportedly diagnosed with high specificity and sensitivity.

In the case of this clone: Its antigen is undetermined.

Primers: 60 Vbeta forward and 13 Jbeta reverse. The table came from immunoSEQ multiplex PCR; TCRdb's copy has only in-frame clones and leaves some out. Of around 170,000 clones in the sample, 80% were seen once. The germline CDR1 and CDR2 sequences are LNHDA and SQIVND (reference sequence). The V and J ends lost 5 bases and 5 bases respectively, with 12 bases between them. This CDR3 contains 14 residues. This chain links TRBV19 with TRBJ2-2; possible D gene TRBD1, 5 bases. Sequenced: PBMCs. This TCR came from a man aged 35-49 years in good health and CMV-seronegative. The CDR3 reads CASSAQGRTGELFF. The CDR3 DNA reads as TGTGCCAGTAGTGCCCAGGGCCGGACCGGGGAGCTGTTTTTT.